This T cell receptor beta chain derives from a study of cytomegalovirus exposure and HLA in healthy donors (dated by TCRdb to about 2017). Background on the whole study: According to a later analysis, the roughly 120 validation repertoires were produced on the same platform as the roughly 720 repertoires of the first cohort. To predict cytomegalovirus infection status, the study combined high-throughput TCR immunosequencing, statistical association of individual TCRs with disease status, and machine learning. The study aimed to test whether cataloging public T cell receptors could reveal signatures of past pathogen exposure. Besides the first cohort of roughly 660 subjects, a separate validation cohort made up of 120 or so different subjects was used.

Summary of the overall study and its limitations: Three of the identified cytomegalovirus-associated TCR beta chains were confirmed in vitro to be specific for cytomegalovirus antigens. According to the authors, the approach could potentially be generalized to other disease states and immunological phenotypes. In a later analysis, TCRs clustered in the first cohort were found to also tend to co-occur in the roughly 120 validation repertoires, with 90% to 95% of cluster scores above 0. A total of around 150 TCR beta chains were listed by the study as associated with cytomegalovirus. A later analysis had no HLA typing for the validation cohort, so co-occurrence there was scored across all 110 or so repertoires. The classifier was reported to diagnose cytomegalovirus status with high specificity and sensitivity in both the original and validation cohorts. While some public TCRs were present in many individuals, most TCR sequences turned up only very rarely across donors.

CDR1 and CDR2 are read off the germline V gene as SQVTM and ANQGSEA. Including cysteine and phenylalanine, the CDR3 has 13 amino acids. Only CDR3 DNA is held: 39 bases, read in frame from base 1. The germline ends are 15 bases apart after V is trimmed by 6 bases and J by 4 bases. The donors belonged to the validation cohort of over a hundred subjects, which was separate from the approximately 660-subject first cohort. This clone was counted only a few times. No cognate antigen has been identified for it. Base qualities are not at hand, and no much larger clone is one base apart. The method was the immunoSEQ multiplex PCR assay. As for how the authors treated the data: A statistical classification framework was built for diagnosing cytomegalovirus status from the catalog of TCR beta chain sequences. TCRdb retrieved this table from immuneACCESS and kept in-frame rearrangements only. Not all clones are present; in checked studies, unresolved V genes account for under half, and no reason is known for the remainder. The DNA gave D and trimming, while V, J and clone size come from that table. Recorded for this sample are around 300,000 clones; around 90% of them occurred a single time. The top ten clonotypes cover roughly 1.1% of the sample.

The origin of this receptor is a woman in her thirties in good health and CMV-seropositive. Here the chain combines TRBV29-1 and TRBJ1-2; there is no confident call for the D gene. Sequenced input: PBMCs. The CDR3 reads CSVDPGDTYGYTF. The nucleotide sequence is TGCAGCGTAGACCCGGGAGATACCTATGGCTACACCTTC. Joined to the reference TRBV29-1 and TRBJ1-2 proteins, this CDR3 gives the full variable domain: SAVISQKPSRDICQRGTSLTIQCQVDSQVTMMFWYRQQPGQSLTLIATANQGSEATYESGFVIDKFPISRPNLTFSTLTVSNMSPEDSSIYLCSVDPGDTYGYTFGSGTRLTVV.